This T cell receptor beta chain was found in a study of T-cell reconstitution after alpha-beta-depleted transplantation in children. The length of the CDR3 is 13 residues. CDR1 is SEHNR, CDR2 FQNEAQ, per germline (reference sequence). Trimming took 5 bases from V and 2 from J, leaving 10 bases between them. The study, taken as a whole, reports: A year had passed since transplant, and T-cell counts and diversity by then came mostly from newly produced T cells. Reportedly, alpha-beta T cells present about two months post-transplant originated from several hundred expanded clones of graft origin.

Using unique molecular identifiers, the investigators prepared the TCRbeta library. TCRdb redid the calling of the PCR reads with MiXCR, one entry per CDR3 protein. The sample includes roughly 160,000 distinct CDR3 sequences, approximately 10% of them seen just once. This clonotype has only a few counts. Its matching antigen is unknown. This chain links TRBV7-9 with TRBJ2-7; D remains unclear. Sample: PBMCs, taken before TCRalphabeta/CD19-depleted stem cell transplant. This TCR came from a boy younger than 10 with acute myeloid leukemia, due to receive a stem cell transplant. CDR3 residues: CASSPSVTYEQYF. CDR3 bases: TGTGCCAGCAGCCCGTCCGTCACCTACGAGCAGTACTTC. Together with reference TRBV7-9 and TRBJ2-7, the CDR3 gives the full variable domain: DTGVSQNPRHKITKRGQNVTFRCDPISEHNRLYWYRQTLGQGPEFLTYFQNEAQLEKSRLLSDRFSAERPKGSFSTLEIQRTEQGDSAMYLCASSPSVTYEQYFGPGTRLTVT.